The next 23 T cell receptor beta chains were all read from a single sample in a study of blood T cell repertoires in COVID-19. This table comes from immunoSEQ multiplex PCR, and its TCRdb copy is limited to in-frame clones, with some not included. The table records some 50,000 clones, 75% to 85% of them present only once. Input material: peripheral blood. These receptors originate from a human donor in a cohort sampled during active COVID-19.

The J gene is TRBJ1-5, the V gene TRBV15; weak D call: TRBD1 (6 bases). Per germline, CDR1 LNHNV and CDR2 YYDKDF (reference sequence). The CDR3 sequence is 14 residues long. Trimming took off 3 bases at V and 7 bases at J, with 13 bases between the two ends. CDR3 in amino acids: CATSSATGSQPQHF. The CDR3 coding sequence is TGTGCCACCAGCAGTGCTACAGGGTCACAGCCCCAGCATTTT.

The chain is built from TRBV7-2 and TRBJ1-2, with 7 bases matching TRBD1. Germline assignment: CDR1 SGHTA and CDR2 FQGNSA. The CDR3 runs to 11 residues. V trimming: 5 bases; J trimming: 12 bases; junction bases outside the gene matches: 6. CDR3 sequence reads: CASSPQTGNTF. The CDR3 DNA is TGTGCCAGCAGCCCCCAGACAGGGAACACCTTC.

The V gene is TRBV3-1 (or the pseudogene TRBV3-2), the J gene TRBJ2-2; unclear D gene. The CDR3 sequence is 13 residues long. CDR1 LGHDT and CDR2 YNNKEL come from the germline V gene (reference sequence). Trimming pared 2 bases from V and 7 bases from J, leaving 8 bases between. CDR3 sequence (DNA): TGTGCCAGCAGCCAATTTCTAAGCGGGGAGCTGTTTTTT. Translating gives CASSQFLSGELFF.

This rearrangement joins TRBV30 to TRBJ1-2; TRBD1 agrees at 8 bases. Trimming removed 1 base from V and 4 bases from J; junction bases left unmatched: 5. The CDR3 consists of 14 residues. Germline CDR1 GTSNPN, CDR2 SVGIG (reference sequence). CDR3 loop: CAWSGDRLTYGYTF. The DNA for the CDR3 is TGTGCCTGGAGTGGGGACAGGCTCACCTATGGCTACACCTTC.

This clone was seen a handful of times. This chain uses TRBV7-2 with TRBJ2-5; 9 bases are a match to TRBD2. CDR1 is SGHTA and CDR2 is FQGNSA in the germline V gene. V was clipped by 5 bases and J by 4 bases; unmatched bases: 8. This CDR3 region has 15 residues. The CDR3 bases are TGTGCCAGCAGCGCAGCGGGACTAGCAAGAGAGACCCAGTACTTC. Its translation: CASSAAGLARETQYF.

The chain links TRBV19 to TRBJ1-1; TRBD1 aligns across 7 bases. The CDR3 contains 17 residues. Per germline, CDR1 LNHDA and CDR2 SQIVND (reference sequence). V shed 6 bases, J shed 1 base, and the junction held 14 bases outside the gene matches. The CDR3 DNA sequence: TGTGCCAGTAGACGCCAGGACCCGGGACAGCAGAACACTGAAGCTTTCTTT. This gives the protein CASRRQDPGQQNTEAFF.

The chain carries TRBV24-1 and TRBJ1-2; the match to TRBD1 covers 11 bases. There are 15 residues in the CDR3. CDR1 is KGHDR, CDR2 SFDVKD, per germline. V lost 8 bases to trimming and J lost 6 bases; unmatched junction nucleotides: 10. CDR3 protein: CATTRGQGAFDGYTF. Written as DNA, the CDR3 is TGTGCCACCACTCGAGGACAGGGGGCGTTTGATGGCTACACCTTC.

J is TRBJ2-7 and V is TRBV6-6; D might be TRBD1 (6 bases). V dropped 2 bases and J dropped 2 bases, with 13 bases sitting between them. The germline V gene has CDR1 MNHNY and CDR2 SVGAGI (reference sequence). The CDR3 totals 15 residues. The CDR3: CASSYEQGRTYEQYF. The CDR3 DNA follows: TGTGCCAGCAGTTACGAACAGGGAAGGACCTACGAGCAGTACTTC.

The J gene is TRBJ1-2, the V gene TRBV19; the D gene is possibly TRBD1 (6 bases). The length of the CDR3 is 14 residues. Trimming cost V 10 bases and J 3 bases, with 18 bases left between them. CDR1 is LNHDA and CDR2 is SQIVND in the germline V gene (reference sequence). The DNA of the CDR3 is TGTGCCACTCAAAGGGGGGGCGCCGACTATGGCTACACCTTC. It encodes CATQRGGADYGYTF.

The chain employs TRBV19 and TRBJ2-7; a weak D match, TRBD1 (5 bases). Germline V gene data show CDR1 as LNHDA and CDR2 as SQIVND (reference sequence). The CDR3 consists of 15 residues. V lost 5 bases, J lost 3 bases, and 17 bases lay in between. The CDR3, as DNA: TGTGCCAGTAGTCCCTACGACAGTAGTCTCTACGAGCAGTACTTC. Translation gives CASSPYDSSLYEQYF. Full variable domain (outside the CDR3, taken from reference TRBV19 and TRBJ2-7): DGGITQSPKYLFRKEGQNVTLSCEQNLNHDAMYWYRQDPGQGLRLIYYSQIVNDFQKGDIAEGYSVSREKKESFPLTVTSAQKNPTAFYLCASSPYDSSLYEQYFGPGTRLTVT.

The rearrangement links TRBV2 to TRBJ2-2; 10 bases agree with TRBD2. V gave up 5 bases and J gave up 1 base; unmatched junction bases: 1. CDR3 length: 15 amino acids. Germline V CDR1 and CDR2: SNHLY, FYNNEI. The CDR3 coding sequence is TGTGCCAGCAGTCTAGCGGGAGTGAACACCGGGGAGCTGTTTTTT. Translation gives CASSLAGVNTGELFF.

The chain couples TRBV30 to TRBJ2-5, with a weak D call TRBD2 (7 bases). Between the trimmed V and J ends, which lost 8 bases and 1 base, there was a span of 17 bases. Germline V gives CDR1 GTSNPN, CDR2 SVGIG (reference sequence). The CDR3 runs 14 residues. The CDR3 coding sequence is TGTGCCCTCGAAGGGGGGGGAATCCAAGAGACCCAGTACTTC. Residues: CALEGGGIQETQYF.

This clone was observed once. CDR3 in DNA: TGTGCCAGCCACGACATTAGCAATCAGCCCCAGCATTTT. Residues: CASHDISNQPQHF. The chain couples TRBV6-6 to TRBJ1-5; D not certain. The CDR3 is 13 amino acids. Germline loops: CDR1 MNHNY, CDR2 SVGAGI (reference sequence). Trimming stripped 8 bases from V and 0 bases from J, with 8 bases between.

The chain carries TRBV7-9 and TRBJ2-3; 10 bases match TRBD2. Per the germline V gene, CDR1 is SEHNR and CDR2 is FQNEAQ (reference sequence). V gave up 3 bases and J gave up 6 bases; unmatched junction bases: 6. The CDR3 runs to 15 residues. As DNA, the CDR3 is TGTGCCAGCAGCTTCAATAGCGGGAGGTCCGATACGCAGTATTTT. Its translation: CASSFNSGRSDTQYF.

The chain uses TRBV5-1 and TRBJ1-1; the D gene is possibly TRBD1 (5 bases). CDR3 length equals 14 residues. V gave up 5 bases and J gave up 0 bases, with 11 bases separating them. Looked up from germline, CDR1 is SGHRS and CDR2 is YFSETQ. CDR3 sequence (DNA): TGCGCCAGCAGTACAGCAGGGATGAACACTGAAGCTTTCTTT. Translation: CASSTAGMNTEAFF. Full variable domain (missing parts from reference TRBV5-1 and TRBJ1-1): KAGVTQTPRYLIKTRGQQVTLSCSPISGHRSVSWYQQTPGQGLQFLFEYFSETQRNKGNFPGRFSGRQFSNSRSEMNVSTLELGDSALYLCASSTAGMNTEAFFGQGTRLTVV.

The chain uses TRBV6-1 and TRBJ2-7; D perhaps matches TRBD1 (6 bases). CDR3 size: 13 residues. With 2 bases removed from V and 7 bases from J, the gap between germline ends came to 12 bases. Germline V lookup: CDR1 MNHNS, CDR2 SASEGT. The CDR3 here is CASSESPRGEQYF. The DNA of the CDR3 is TGTGCCAGCAGTGAAAGCCCTAGGGGGGAGCAGTACTTC.

The chain has TRBV11-2 and TRBJ2-1, with TRBD2 matching over 8 bases. V dropped 6 bases and J dropped 2; count of bases not matched to a gene: 6. Germline V gives CDR1 SGHAT, CDR2 FQNNGV. The CDR3 covers 15 residues. The CDR3 loop reads CASSLSGSAYNEQFF. The CDR3 DNA sequence: TGTGCCAGCAGTTTAAGCGGGAGCGCCTACAATGAGCAGTTCTTC.

The gene calls are TRBV18 and TRBJ1-1, with a weak D call TRBD1 (6 bases). CDR1 and CDR2 (germline): KGHSH, LQKENI. The CDR3 contains 16 residues. The V gene lost 5 bases and the J gene lost 3 bases, with 19 bases spanning the gap. CDR3 loop: CASSATGPPGDTEAFF. CDR3 in DNA: TGTGCCAGCTCAGCGACAGGACCCCCCGGGGACACTGAAGCTTTCTTT.

This clone was seen just once. V gene TRBV4-3 combines with J gene TRBJ2-1; 11 bases fit TRBD2. The CDR3 spans 18 residues. The germline gives CDR1 LGHNA, CDR2 YSLEER. Losses at the gene ends were 0 bases for V and 9 bases for J; bases not matched to a gene: 13. The CDR3 region is CASSQDQLGSGRAGEQFF. In DNA, the CDR3 is TGCGCCAGCAGCCAAGATCAGTTGGGTAGCGGGAGGGCCGGTGAGCAGTTCTTC.

The rearrangement joins TRBV6-2 or TRBV6-3 to TRBJ2-7; 8 bases are a match to TRBD2. CDR1 is MNHEY and CDR2 is SVGEGT in the germline V gene. V trimming: 2 bases; J trimming: 3 bases; junction bases outside the gene matches: 15. CDR3 length: 18 amino acids. The CDR3, as DNA: TGTGCCAGCAGTTACGGACGAAGCGGGAGAGGCGGCCGCTACGAGCAGTACTTC. Its translation is CASSYGRSGRGGRYEQYF.

V usage is TRBV28 and J usage is TRBJ2-7, with 11 bases fitting TRBD2. The CDR3 runs 14 residues. Germline CDR1 reads MDHEN; CDR2 reads SYDVKM. The trim removed 7 bases at V and 4 bases at J, leaving 6 bases unmatched. The CDR3, as DNA: TGTGCCAGCAAACTAGCGGGAGTTAGGTACGAGCAGTACTTC. This codes for CASKLAGVRYEQYF.

This chain joins TRBV7-2 and TRBJ2-3; D might be TRBD1 (6 bases). Trimming left V 1 base short and J 0 bases short, with 11 bases between. CDR3 length: 16 residues. Germline CDR1 SGHTA, CDR2 FQGNSA. CDR3 in DNA: TGTGCCAGCAGCTTAGTGACAGGTGCTAGCACAGATACGCAGTATTTT. Encoded protein: CASSLVTGASTDTQYF.

This clone has a single count. This sequence joins TRBV24-1 and TRBJ2-1, with TRBD1 matching 7 bases. J lost 8 bases, V lost 2 bases, and 8 bases had no gene match. CDR1 KGHDR and CDR2 SFDVKD come from the germline V gene. The CDR3 covers 15 residues. CDR3: CATSDSRQGGDEQFF. The CDR3 bases are TGTGCCACCAGTGATTCCCGACAGGGTGGCGATGAGCAGTTCTTC.